Presented here are 25 T cell receptor beta chains from one specimen sequenced in a study of blood T cell repertoires in COVID-19. Only in-frame clones appear in the TCRdb table, and some are missing; sequencing was by immunoSEQ multiplex PCR. This table holds approximately 65,000 clones, 80% to 90% found once. The sample comprised peripheral blood. These receptors were obtained from a man aged 35 to 55 with acute or convalescent COVID-19.

The chain combines TRBV25-1 with TRBJ1-6; possibly TRBD1 for D (6 bases). Looked up from germline, CDR1 is MGHDK and CDR2 is SYGVNS. This CDR3 has 15 residues. V gave up 4 bases and J gave up 5 bases, with 12 bases separating them. The CDR3 spells CASSGGTFNNSPLHF. The CDR3 DNA reads as TGTGCCAGCAGTGGGGGGACATTCAATAATTCACCCCTCCACTTT.

This chain connects TRBV25-1 to TRBJ1-1; TRBD1 matches 11 bases. V was pared by 6 bases and J by 7 bases, with 7 bases of the junction left unmatched. The CDR3 extends over 14 amino acids. Germline CDR1 reads MGHDK; CDR2 reads SYGVNS. CDR3 amino acids: CASRPGTGGREAFF. The CDR3 coding sequence is TGTGCCAGCAGACCCGGGACAGGGGGGCGTGAAGCTTTCTTT.

The V gene is TRBV6-6, the J gene TRBJ1-5, with D unclear. Looked up from germline, CDR1 is MNHNY and CDR2 is SVGAGI (reference sequence). Trimming took off 6 bases at V and 9 bases at J, with 9 bases between the two ends. The CDR3 length is 11 residues. The CDR3, as DNA: TGTGCCAGCAGCCCGGCGGGGCCCCAGCATTTT. Its protein product is CASSPAGPQHF.

This chain uses TRBV6-5 with TRBJ1-1; unclear D gene. The CDR3 has 15 residues. V was cut by 8 bases and J by 4 bases, with 20 bases left in between. Germline CDR1 MNHEY, CDR2 SVGAGI. The CDR3 spells CASGIQRGGSTEAFF. The CDR3 nucleotides are TGTGCCAGCGGCATTCAGCGCGGAGGGAGCACTGAAGCTTTCTTT.

The chain employs TRBV18 and TRBJ2-5; D may be TRBD2 (6 bases). Trimming stripped 1 base from V and 2 bases from J, with 11 bases between. This CDR3 region has 15 residues. CDR1 and CDR2 from the germline V gene are KGHSH and LQKENI. Here the CDR3 DNA reads TGTGCCAGCTCACCACAGTCGGGGGAGCAAGAGACCCAGTACTTC. Its protein is CASSPQSGEQETQYF.

This clone was picked up one time. The rearrangement joins TRBV29-1 to TRBJ2-5; tentative D call: TRBD1 (5 bases). Germline loops: CDR1 SQVTM, CDR2 ANQGSEA. The CDR3 has 13 amino acids. V lost 4 bases and J 5 bases, leaving 14 bases between the germline ends. The CDR3 DNA reads TGCAGCGTTGTCCTGGGGCCCGGCGAGACCCAGTACTTC. It yields the protein CSVVLGPGETQYF.

This rearrangement joins TRBV27 to TRBJ1-6; TRBD1 aligns across 7 bases. With V trimmed by 6 bases and J by 5 bases, 4 bases remained unmatched. The CDR3 loop spans 14 amino acids. Per germline, CDR1 MNHEY and CDR2 SMNVEV (reference sequence). The CDR3: CASRLGQDNSPLHF. CDR3 sequence (DNA): TGTGCCAGCAGACTCGGACAGGATAATTCACCCCTCCACTTT.

The J gene is TRBJ1-1, the V gene TRBV12-5; D possibly corresponds to TRBD1 (5 bases). The CDR3 consists of 15 residues. Looked up from germline, CDR1 is LGHNT and CDR2 is FRNRAP. V lost 5 bases to trimming and J lost 1 base, with 14 bases between them. In DNA form, the CDR3 reads TGTGCTAGTGGTCCCGGGGGGGGACGGAACACTGAAGCTTTCTTT. This translates into CASGPGGGRNTEAFF.

In its sample, this clone was seen a few times. The chain is built from TRBV20-1 and TRBJ1-5, with D perhaps matching TRBD1 (5 bases). Germline V gene lookup returns CDR1 DFQATT and CDR2 SNEGSKA (reference sequence). The CDR3 has 13 residues. The V gene lost 3 bases and the J gene lost 5 bases, with 11 bases spanning the gap. This chain's CDR3 is CSASTGGDQPQHF. DNA of the CDR3: TGCAGTGCTAGTACGGGGGGGGATCAGCCCCAGCATTTT.

The gene calls are TRBV7-3 and TRBJ2-1, with a tentative D call TRBD2 (6 bases). Germline V gene lookup returns CDR1 SGHTA and CDR2 FQGTGA. CDR3 length equals 13 residues. Trimming pared 5 bases from V and 8 bases from J, leaving 13 bases between. The CDR3 region has the DNA TGTGCCAGCAGCCAGGCGGGGACCCATGAGCAGTTCTTC. The encoded protein is CASSQAGTHEQFF. Full variable domain (missing parts from reference TRBV7-3 and TRBJ2-1): GAGVSQTPSNKVTEKGKYVELRCDPISGHTALYWYRQSLGQGPEFLIYFQGTGAADDSGLPNDRFFAVRPEGSVSTLKIQRTERGDSAVYLCASSQAGTHEQFFGPGTRLTVL.

The rearrangement joins TRBV19 to TRBJ2-7; D is perhaps TRBD1 (6 bases). V lost 5 bases to trimming and J lost 7 bases, with 15 bases between them. Germline-derived CDR1 and CDR2 are LNHDA and SQIVND (reference sequence). This CDR3 region has 13 residues. In nucleotides, the CDR3 is TGTGCCAGTAGTTCTTACAGGGTTGGGGAGCAGTACTTC. The encoded protein is CASSSYRVGEQYF.

The chain has TRBV2 and TRBJ2-6; D ambiguous. Between the trimmed V and J ends, which lost 6 bases and 0 bases, there was a span of 6 bases. This CDR3 region has 14 residues. Germline CDR1 is SNHLY and CDR2 is FYNNEI. The CDR3: CASRFNSGANVLTF. CDR3 DNA sequence: TGTGCCAGCAGATTTAACTCTGGGGCCAACGTCCTGACTTTC.

This clone was seen a single time. The V call is TRBV6-5, the J call TRBJ2-1; D perhaps matches TRBD1 (6 bases). Trimming stripped 5 bases from V and 12 bases from J, with 17 bases between. CDR3 length: 13 residues. Germline assignment: CDR1 MNHEY and CDR2 SVGAGI. As DNA, the CDR3 is TGTGCCAGCAGTCCTCGGACAGCGCGAATGCAGTTCTTC. It specifies CASSPRTARMQFF.

The chain combines TRBV5-6 with TRBJ2-7; 11 nucleotides line up with TRBD2. The CDR3 spans 16 residues. V was pared by 3 bases and J by 0 bases, with 5 bases of the junction left unmatched. CDR1 is SGHDT and CDR2 is YYEEEE in the germline V gene. The CDR3 is CASSSPLAGVSYEQYF. The CDR3 DNA reads TGTGCCAGCAGCTCGCCACTAGCGGGGGTCTCCTACGAGCAGTACTTC. Complete variable domain (other parts from reference TRBV5-6 and TRBJ2-7): DAGVTQSPTHLIKTRGQQVTLRCSPKSGHDTVSWYQQALGQGPQFIFQYYEEEERQRGNFPDRFSGHQFPNYSSELNVNALLLGDSALYLCASSSPLAGVSYEQYFGPGTRLTVT.

The chain has TRBV4-2 and TRBJ1-6; D remains ambiguous. V dropped 1 base and J dropped 7 bases, with 5 bases sitting between them. Germline V CDR1 and CDR2: LGHNA, YNFKEQ. This CDR3 has 13 residues. Here the CDR3 reads CASSQVENSPLHF. As DNA, the CDR3 is TGTGCCAGCAGCCAAGTGGAGAATTCACCCCTCCACTTT.

The chain combines TRBV6-5 with TRBJ2-1, with D perhaps matching TRBD1 (6 bases). Per the germline V gene, CDR1 is MNHEY and CDR2 is SVGAGI. This CDR3 has 15 amino acids. V shed 0 bases and J shed 9 bases, with 15 bases lying between them. The CDR3 nucleotides read TGTGCCAGCAGTTACTCGGGAGCAGGGGTGGGTGAGCAGTTCTTC. Translation gives CASSYSGAGVGEQFF.

The chain joins TRBV6-6 to TRBJ2-2, with 8 bases that match TRBD2. The junction had 16 bases not matched to a gene; V was cut back by 8 bases and J by 5 bases. This CDR3 contains 17 residues. Looked up from germline, CDR1 is MNHNY and CDR2 is SVGAGI (reference sequence). The CDR3 reads CASGPGEAGVGTGELFF. DNA for the CDR3: TGTGCCAGCGGTCCTGGCGAAGCGGGGGTGGGGACCGGGGAGCTGTTTTTT.

This chain links TRBV6-5 with TRBJ2-7; D possibly corresponds to TRBD1 (6 bases). Germline V gene sequence: CDR1 MNHEY, CDR2 SVGAGI. With 10 bases removed from V and 5 bases from J, the gap between germline ends came to 15 bases. The CDR3 totals 12 residues. CDR3 in amino acids: CATSRGEDEQYF. CDR3 nucleotide sequence: TGTGCCACCTCCAGGGGAGAGGACGAGCAGTACTTC.

The chain employs TRBV3-1 (or the pseudogene TRBV3-2) and TRBJ2-1; D is possibly TRBD1 (6 bases). Germline V gene sequence: CDR1 LGHDT, CDR2 YNNKEL (reference sequence). The CDR3 runs to 16 residues. V lost 4 bases and J lost 2, with 15 bases in between. CDR3 sequence (DNA): TGTGCCAGCAGCCCGAACCTACAGGGTGCCTACAATGAGCAGTTCTTC. Encoded protein: CASSPNLQGAYNEQFF.

A few counts support this clone. The gene calls are TRBV9 and TRBJ1-2, with D perhaps TRBD1 (5 bases). Per germline, CDR1 SGDLS and CDR2 YYNGEE. The V end lost 0 bases, the J end lost 4 bases, and 13 bases lay between the germline ends. CDR3 length: 15 residues. The CDR3: CASSVEAGLGYGYTF. CDR3 sequence (DNA): TGTGCCAGCAGCGTAGAAGCAGGGCTCGGCTATGGCTACACCTTC.

This clone was picked up one time. The V gene is TRBV7-2, the J gene TRBJ2-2; the match to TRBD1 covers 8 bases. From germline, CDR1 is SGHTA and CDR2 FQGNSA. V lost 2 bases to trimming and J lost 1 base; unmatched junction nucleotides: 3. The length of the CDR3 is 16 residues. DNA of the CDR3: TGTGCCAGCAGCTTATCCGGGACAGGGAACACCGGGGAGCTGTTTTTT. Encoded protein: CASSLSGTGNTGELFF.

The genes are TRBV27 and TRBJ1-6; the D is unclear. Trimming took 8 bases from V and 4 from J, leaving 12 bases between them. The CDR3 length is 14 residues. The germline gives CDR1 MNHEY, CDR2 SMNVEV (reference sequence). Here the CDR3 reads CASGLTLYNSPLHF. The CDR3 nucleotides read TGTGCCAGCGGGCTAACCCTTTATAATTCACCCCTCCACTTT.

The chain uses TRBV30 and TRBJ2-2; D is perhaps TRBD2 (6 bases). The V and J ends lost 5 bases and 2 bases respectively, with 9 bases between them. Germline CDR1 GTSNPN, CDR2 SVGIG (reference sequence). CDR3 length: 13 residues. The CDR3 DNA reads TGTGCCTGGGCGGGAACTAACACCGGGGAGCTGTTTTTT. Amino acid sequence: CAWAGTNTGELFF.

This clone was counted a single time. Germline is not matched at one junction end, which may reflect a read error. The chain uses TRBV7-8 and TRBJ2-1; 8 nucleotides align to TRBD1. Germline V CDR1 and CDR2: SGHVS, FQNEAQ. The CDR3 extends over 12 amino acids. The chain's CDR3 is CASSLSGQAHVF. The CDR3 DNA reads TGTGCCAGTTCTTTGTCGGGACAGGCTCACGTCTTC.

The rearrangement uses TRBV11-2 and TRBJ2-3, with D possibly TRBD2 on 5 matching bases. Germline values: CDR1 SGHAT, CDR2 FQNNGV. The CDR3 is 16 amino acids. V shed 4 bases and J shed 0 bases, with 14 bases lying between them. The CDR3 DNA follows: TGTGCCAGCAGCTCAGGACTTGCGGTTAGCACAGATACGCAGTATTTT. Protein product: CASSSGLAVSTDTQYF.